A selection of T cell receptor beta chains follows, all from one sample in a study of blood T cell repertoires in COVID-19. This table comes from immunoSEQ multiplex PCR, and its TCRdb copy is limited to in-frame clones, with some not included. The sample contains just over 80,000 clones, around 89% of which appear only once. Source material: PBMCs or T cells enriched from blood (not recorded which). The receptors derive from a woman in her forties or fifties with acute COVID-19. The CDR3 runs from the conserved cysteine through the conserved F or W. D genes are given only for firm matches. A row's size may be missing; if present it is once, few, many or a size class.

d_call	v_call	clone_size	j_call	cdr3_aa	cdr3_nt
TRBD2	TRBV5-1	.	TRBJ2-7	CASSQGTSGSREQYF	TGCGCCAGCAGCCAGGGGACTAGCGGGAGCCGGGAGCAGTACTTC
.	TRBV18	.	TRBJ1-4	CASSPAAGGTSATNEKLFF	TGTGCCAGCTCACCCGCGGCGGGAGGAACTTCTGCAACTAATGAAAAACTGTTTTTT
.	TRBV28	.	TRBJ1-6	CASSLSSGGSSPLHF	TGTGCCAGCAGTTTATCCTCTGGGGGCTCTTCACCCCTCCACTTT
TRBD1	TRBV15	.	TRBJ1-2	CATSGQGAYGYTF	TGTGCCACCAGCGGACAGGGGGCCTATGGCTACACCTTC
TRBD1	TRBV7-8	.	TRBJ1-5	CASSPLTWTGEAGQPQHF	TGTGCCAGCAGCCCGCTGACCTGGACAGGGGAGGCGGGTCAGCCCCAGCATTTT
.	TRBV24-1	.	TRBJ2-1	CATSDGGKRGEQFF	TGTGCCACCAGTGATGGCGGGAAAAGGGGTGAGCAGTTCTTC
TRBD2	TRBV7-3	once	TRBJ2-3	CASSFPGREAADTQYF	TGTGCCAGCAGCTTCCCGGGGCGGGAGGCTGCAGATACGCAGTATTTT
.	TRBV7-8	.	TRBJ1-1	CASSSQELNTEAFF	TGTGCCAGCAGCTCCCAGGAACTGAACACTGAAGCTTTCTTT
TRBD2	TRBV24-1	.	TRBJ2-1	CATSWGSGRINEQFF	TGTGCCACCAGTTGGGGTAGCGGGAGGATCAATGAGCAGTTCTTC
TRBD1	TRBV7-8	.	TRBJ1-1	CASSLDRGSTEAFF	TGTGCCAGCAGCCTCGACAGGGGGTCCACTGAAGCTTTCTTT
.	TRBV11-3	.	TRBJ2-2	CASSRSDTGELFF	TGTGCCAGCAGCCGCAGCGACACCGGGGAGCTGTTTTTT
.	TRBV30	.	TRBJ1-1	CASTVNTEAFF	TGTGCCTCTACAGTGAACACTGAAGCTTTCTTT
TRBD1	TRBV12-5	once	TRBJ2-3	CASGLDRATDTQYF	TGTGCTAGTGGACTTGACAGGGCGACAGATACGCAGTATTTT
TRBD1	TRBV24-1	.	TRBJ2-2	CATSDPGTGGTGELFF	TGTGCCACCAGTGACCCCGGGACAGGGGGCACCGGGGAGCTGTTTTTT
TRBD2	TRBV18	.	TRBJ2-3	CASSPGLAGTDTQYF	TGTGCCAGCTCACCGGGACTAGCGGGAACAGATACGCAGTATTTT
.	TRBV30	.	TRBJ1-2	CAQSGGNYGYTF	TGTGCCCAGTCGGGAGGAAACTATGGCTACACCTTC
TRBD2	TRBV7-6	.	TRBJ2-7	CASSFSPWGGRTPYEQYF	TGTGCCAGCAGTTTTAGTCCTTGGGGCGGGAGGACCCCCTACGAGCAGTACTTC
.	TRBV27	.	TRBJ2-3	CASSSGSEADTQYF	TGTGCCAGCAGTTCGGGGTCGGAGGCAGATACGCAGTATTTT
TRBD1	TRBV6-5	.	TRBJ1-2	CASGTGSSIYGYTF	TGTGCCAGCGGGACAGGTTCCTCGATCTATGGCTACACCTTC
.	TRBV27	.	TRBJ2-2	CASSLRENTGELFF	TGTGCCAGCAGTTTGCGCGAGAACACCGGGGAGCTGTTTTTT